A selection of T cell receptor beta chains follows, all from one sample in a study of human T cells and chemical hapten exposure. TCRdb used MiXCR to reprocess the RACE reads, holding one entry per CDR3 protein. The sample has 60,000 to 80,000 distinct CDR3 sequences; around a third are singletons. Sequenced material: whole blood, taken in connection with sensitization to the hapten diphenylcyclopropenone (DPC). These receptors came from a man aged 35-49 years with alopecia areata. Some clones in this sample may be carry-over from other donors' samples. Each CDR3 is given with its conserved first and last residue. The order of the fields is V gene, D gene, J gene, clone size, CDR3 protein, CDR3 DNA. D genes are given only for firm matches. The size field is filled for only some rows; it gives once, few, many or a size class.

TRBV5-1	.	TRBJ2-3	once	CASSLPDLVTDTQYF	TGCGCCAGCAGCCTCCCGGACTTGGTTACAGATACGCAGTATTTT
TRBV20-1	.	TRBJ2-7	.	CSARYSGHAQGEQYF	TGCAGTGCTAGATATTCGGGACACGCCCAGGGGGAGCAGTACTTC
TRBV12-3/TRBV12-4	.	TRBJ2-1	.	CASSYPAVRGYNEQFF	TGTGCCAGCAGTTACCCCGCAGTAAGGGGCTACAATGAGCAGTTCTTC
TRBV20-1	.	TRBJ1-5	.	CSAGGQPQHF	TGCAGTGCCGGGGGTCAGCCCCAGCATTTT
TRBV28	.	TRBJ2-6	few	CASSSATVAGANVLTF	TGTGCCAGCAGTTCTGCGACAGTCGCTGGGGCCAACGTCCTGACTTTC
TRBV24-1	.	TRBJ2-3	few	CATSDRGAGDTQYF	TGTGCCACCAGTGACAGGGGGGCCGGAGATACGCAGTATTTT
TRBV12-3/TRBV12-4	.	TRBJ2-7	.	CASRENHYSEQYF	TGTGCCAGCAGAGAAAATCACTACTCCGAGCAGTACTTC
TRBV7-2	.	TRBJ2-7	few	CASSFPGSSYEQYF	TGTGCCAGCAGCTTCCCGGGCTCCTCCTACGAGCAGTACTTC
TRBV6-4	TRBD2	TRBJ2-1	many	CASTPTSGGYNEQFF	TGTGCCAGCACCCCGACTAGCGGGGGCTACAATGAGCAGTTCTTC
TRBV20-1	.	TRBJ1-5	.	CSADRRGLGNQPQHF	TGCAGTGCGGACAGAAGGGGCCTTGGCAATCAGCCCCAGCATTTT
TRBV6-1	.	TRBJ2-6	.	CASSEQVRSGANVLTF	TGTGCCAGCAGTGAGCAGGTCCGCTCTGGGGCCAACGTCCTGACTTTC
TRBV6-5	.	TRBJ2-2	.	CASSYTRASANTGELFF	TGTGCCAGCAGTTACACCCGTGCTAGCGCGAACACCGGGGAGCTGTTTTTT
TRBV7-6	.	TRBJ2-1	.	CASSLRSSGYIGDNEQFF	TGTGCCAGCAGCTTAAGGAGTAGCGGCTACATTGGGGACAATGAGCAGTTCTTC
TRBV7-2	.	TRBJ1-1	.	CASSFRVLEPEAFF	TGTGCCAGCAGCTTTAGGGTACTAGAACCTGAAGCTTTCTTT
TRBV19	.	TRBJ1-5	.	CASSSSGIGGRNQPQHF	TGTGCCAGTAGTAGTTCGGGGATCGGAGGCCGCAATCAGCCCCAGCATTTT
TRBV5-5	.	TRBJ1-1	once	CASSPGTLTEAFF	TGTGCCAGCAGCCCAGGGACACTCACTGAAGCTTTCTTT
TRBV7-9	TRBD2	TRBJ2-1	medium-sized	CASSLFPGTSGRPISNEQFF	TGTGCCAGCAGCTTATTTCCTGGGACTAGCGGGAGACCGATATCGAATGAGCAGTTCTTC
TRBV27	TRBD1	TRBJ2-7	.	CASSPKGQGIYEQYF	TGTGCCAGCAGTCCAAAGGGACAGGGGATCTACGAGCAGTACTTC
TRBV6-6	.	TRBJ2-3	.	CASNYVSDTQYF	TGTGCCAGCAATTACGTTTCAGATACGCAGTATTTT
TRBV18	.	TRBJ2-1	.	CASSPGGESKFF	TGTGCCAGCTCACCCGGCGGGGAGAGTAAGTTCTTC
TRBV7-9	.	TRBJ1-5	.	CASSFAGESNQPQHF	TGTGCCAGCAGCTTCGCAGGGGAGAGCAATCAGCCCCAGCATTTT
TRBV28	.	TRBJ2-3	.	CASSFGGTSTDTQYF	TGTGCCAGCAGTTTCGGGGGCACCAGCACAGATACGCAGTATTTT
TRBV28	.	TRBJ2-3	.	CASSGGPTSTDTQYF	TGTGCCAGCAGTGGAGGACCCACTAGCACAGATACGCAGTATTTT
TRBV7-3	.	TRBJ2-4	.	CASSLTFNRFTQVAKNIQYF	TGTGCCAGCAGCTTAACCTTTAACCGGTTCACCCAGGTCGCCAAAAACATTCAGTACTTC
TRBV9	.	TRBJ2-1	many	CASSVSPKAGGEQFF	TGTGCCAGCAGCGTAAGTCCGAAAGCGGGCGGTGAGCAGTTCTTC
TRBV6-2/TRBV6-3	.	TRBJ1-1	few	CASSYYEQGRTEAFF	TGTGCCAGCAGTTACTATGAGCAGGGAAGAACTGAAGCTTTCTTT
TRBV28	.	TRBJ1-3	.	CASSGEDSISGNTIYF	TGTGCCAGCAGTGGTGAAGACAGTATCTCTGGAAACACCATATATTTT
TRBV5-1	.	TRBJ2-2	.	CASQDGNTGELFF	TGCGCCAGTCAGGACGGGAACACCGGGGAGCTGTTTTTT
TRBV3-1	.	TRBJ2-7	.	CASSQGARGYEQYF	TGTGCCAGCAGCCAAGGGGCCAGAGGCTACGAGCAGTACTTC
TRBV27	TRBD2	TRBJ2-1	few	CASSLGGGSYNEQFF	TGTGCCAGCAGTTTAGGGGGGGGCTCCTACAATGAGCAGTTCTTC
TRBV20-1	.	TRBJ1-5	.	CSARDRTVNQPQHF	TGCAGTGCTAGAGATCGGACTGTCAATCAGCCCCAGCATTTT
TRBV12-3/TRBV12-4	TRBD2	TRBJ2-5	.	CASSYVTSGRAQETQYF	TGTGCCAGCAGTTACGTGACGAGCGGGAGGGCCCAAGAGACCCAGTACTTC
TRBV20-1	.	TRBJ2-2	.	CSGLGGAGTGELFF	TGCAGTGGGCTCGGTGGAGCGGGCACCGGGGAGCTGTTTTTT
TRBV7-9	TRBD1	TRBJ2-5	.	CASSPGTAQETQYF	TGTGCCAGCAGCCCTGGGACAGCCCAAGAGACCCAGTACTTC
TRBV20-1	TRBD2	TRBJ2-5	.	CSARVSGRAQETQYF	TGCAGTGCTAGAGTTAGCGGGAGGGCGCAAGAGACCCAGTACTTC
TRBV7-9	.	TRBJ2-5	few	CASSLLSETQYF	TGTGCCAGCAGCTTATTGTCGGAGACCCAGTACTTC
TRBV10-3	.	TRBJ2-1	.	CAIRPDEGSSNEQFF	TGTGCCATCAGGCCTGATGAGGGTAGTAGTAATGAGCAGTTCTTC
TRBV20-1	TRBD2	TRBJ2-1	few	CSARSGAILAGENRLFF	TGCAGTGCTAGATCGGGGGCGATTCTAGCGGGAGAAAACAGGCTGTTCTTC
TRBV3-1	.	TRBJ1-5	few	CASSQDRGNQPQHF	TGTGCCAGCAGCCAAGACAGAGGCAATCAGCCCCAGCATTTT
TRBV6-4	.	TRBJ2-2	.	CASSAEGHTGELFF	TGTGCCAGCAGCGCGGAGGGCCACACCGGGGAGCTGTTTTTT
TRBV7-8	.	TRBJ2-5	.	CASSPAPLETQYF	TGTGCCAGCAGCCCAGCGCCCCTGGAGACCCAGTACTTC
TRBV15	.	TRBJ2-7	few	CATSRAGLPPEQYF	TGTGCCACCAGCAGAGCGGGCCTCCCCCCCGAGCAGTACTTC
TRBV20-1	TRBD2	TRBJ2-3	few	CSAPNLAESTDTQYF	TGCAGTGCCCCGAATCTAGCGGAAAGCACAGATACGCAGTATTTT
TRBV7-9	TRBD1	TRBJ2-7	.	CASSDRGRSYEQYF	TGTGCCAGCAGTGACAGGGGTCGTTCCTACGAGCAGTACTTC
TRBV28	.	TRBJ1-1	few	CASRGTHSLDTEAFF	TGTGCCAGCAGAGGGACTCATAGTTTGGACACTGAAGCTTTCTTT
TRBV7-6	TRBD2	TRBJ2-1	.	CASSLVRSPGLANNEQFF	TGTGCCAGCAGCTTAGTGAGGTCCCCGGGACTAGCAAACAATGAGCAGTTCTTC
TRBV2	.	TRBJ2-1	.	CASSGSPGEQFF	TGTGCCAGCAGTGGGAGCCCCGGTGAGCAGTTCTTC
TRBV12-3/TRBV12-4	.	TRBJ2-1	.	CASRGWTSEYNEQFF	TGTGCCAGCAGGGGTTGGACCTCGGAGTACAATGAGCAGTTCTTC
TRBV7-9	TRBD2	TRBJ2-3	few	CASSQLAGGADTQYF	TGTGCCAGCAGCCAGCTAGCGGGAGGAGCAGATACGCAGTATTTT
TRBV29-1	.	TRBJ2-3	.	CSVVYTDTQYF	TGCAGCGTTGTATACACAGATACGCAGTATTTT
TRBV6-5	.	TRBJ2-3	.	CASSSYDTQYF	TGTGCCAGCAGTTCTTACGATACGCAGTATTTT
TRBV7-9	TRBD2	TRBJ2-7	few	CATKDLTSGSSYEQYF	TGTGCCACCAAAGACTTAACTAGCGGGAGTTCCTACGAGCAGTACTTC
TRBV6-6	.	TRBJ2-2	.	CASSYGTRRDGELFF	TGTGCCAGCAGTTATGGTACCCGGAGGGACGGGGAGCTGTTTTTT
TRBV2	.	TRBJ2-6	.	CASRTDYSGANVLTF	TGTGCCAGCAGGACAGATTACTCTGGGGCCAACGTCCTGACTTTC
TRBV20-1	.	TRBJ2-3	few	CSASILIRDPTQYF	TGCAGTGCTAGTATCCTAATTCGAGATCCTACGCAGTATTTT